In this sample, the clone carrying this T cell receptor delta chain turned up a few times. Its antigen is unknown. The CDR3 runs 15 residues. V dropped 1 base and J dropped 7 bases, with 16 bases sitting between them. CDR1 TSWWSYY and CDR2 QGS come from the germline V gene. This entry belongs to a study of Vδ1+ human thymocytes. Overall study results and limits: In the thymus, TRG and TRD repertoires looked highly polyclonal with Gaussian CDR3 lengths.

Sequences come from RNA converted to cDNA by reverse transcription. Pooled V-gene forward primers with one constant-region reverse primer generated the CDR3 amplicons by multiplex PCR. TCRdb reprocessed the multiplex PCR reads using CATT. The sample consists of about 75,000 delta-chain clones, about 35% of them appearing once. The specimen was Vdelta1+ gamma-delta thymocytes from the thymus. Subset reported: FACS-sorted CD3+ TCRalphabeta- TCRVdelta1+ TCRVdelta2- thymocytes. The chain employs TRDV1 and TRDJ1; D is unclear. The sequence came from a boy under three years old who had congenital heart surgery. The CDR3 coding sequence is TGTGCTCTTGGGGAACGTACACCCGACGGTGGTAAACTCATCTTT. This sequence encodes CALGERTPDGGKLIF.